This TCR beta chain was recovered during a study of T-cell memory formation after mild COVID-19. Study-level information: Each donor largely had its own TCR clusters.

cDNA libraries for TCR alpha and TCR beta, carrying sample barcodes and UMIs, came from 5'RACE with constant-segment primers. TCRdb processed the 5' RACE reads anew with MiXCR; each CDR3 protein has one entry. The table includes 150,000 to 200,000 distinct CDR3 sequences, approximately 15% detected once. Study conclusions and caveats: Clones that shrank (day 15 to 85) were balanced CD4/CD8, whereas later expanders leaned CD4+.

This clonotype was found a few times. Its target is unknown. Trimming took 8 bases from V and 1 from J; bases not matched to a gene: 3. CDR1 and CDR2 (germline): SNHLY, FYNNEI. The CDR3 sequence is 15 residues long. The gene calls are TRBV2 and TRBJ2-3, with 13 positions matching TRBD2. The sequenced material came from PBMCs or a T cell subset sorted from them (not recorded which). This TCR came from an adult woman who had mild COVID-19 (a few samples of this study predate the infection). Cell type and time point are not known. CDR3 sequence (DNA): TGTGCCAGCTCCGGACTAGCGGGGGGCACAGATACGCAGTATTTT. Residues: CASSGLAGGTDTQYF.